The clone carrying this TCR beta chain was seen more than once but under ten times. The antigen remains unidentified. Trimming shortened V by 4 bases and J by 3 bases, and 16 bases separated the two germline ends. There are 15 residues in the CDR3. The germline gives CDR1 SGHRS, CDR2 YFSETQ. A multiplex PCR was run with 60 Vbeta primers and 13 Jbeta primers. This table comes from immunoSEQ multiplex PCR, and its TCRdb copy is limited to in-frame clones, with some not included. The sample has some 150,000 clones, less than 10% seen once. These data belong to a study of cytomegalovirus exposure and HLA in healthy donors. Study-level results: Researchers reported in a later analysis that a missense DCLRE1C variant was tied to TCR beta V- and J-gene trimming. The likely origin of a cluster of highly shared sequence variants was a sequencing artifact. 87-base-pair reads could not separate some V segments, including TRBV6-2 and TRBV6-3. Earlier analysis yielded a pattern in which most TCR beta V segments were productive about 87% or about 30% of the time.

The TCR comes from a male donor in good health and CMV-seronegative. The specimen sequenced was PBMCs. The J gene is TRBJ1-1, the V gene TRBV5-1; D is ambiguous. The CDR3 protein is CASSPGLNLDTEAFF. CDR3 sequence (DNA): TGCGCCAGCAGCCCGGGTTTGAATCTCGACACTGAAGCTTTCTTT.